This T cell receptor (beta chain) originates from a study of radiation and T cells in renal cell carcinoma. The wider study: Nephrectomy followed 15 Gy stereotactic body radiation by 4 weeks.

Time point noted: baseline pretreatment blood. The treatment was: 15 Gy SBRT to primary tumor, nephrectomy 4 weeks later. Of note for this clone: Its antigen is unknown.

Whole-study results and caveats: Top tumor clonotypes rose in blood 2 weeks post-radiation, then contracted.

Measured with immunoSEQ multiplex PCR; TCRdb has only the in-frame clones, and not every one. The sample has approximately 90,000 clones; about 88% are singletons. The CDR3 totals 15 residues. The J segment lost 4 bases and the V segment lost 2 bases, leaving 4 bases of the junction unmatched. Germline values: CDR1 MNHEY, CDR2 SMNVEV (reference sequence). The TCR sequence derives from a man between 50 and 59 years old with renal cell carcinoma. The chain has TRBV27 and TRBJ2-1, with 8 nucleotides matching TRBD2. The sample here was blood, taken from a patient whose treatment included radiotherapy and nephrectomy. The DNA of the CDR3 is TGTGCCAGCAGTTTAGCGGGAGGTCCATACAATGAGCAGTTCTTC. Translating gives CASSLAGGPYNEQFF.